The 18 T cell receptor beta chains below come from one sample, sequenced in a study of blood T cells in healthy people across ages. A second 7 to 11 cycle PCR used barcoded and J-beta primers. TCRdb reanalysed the 5' RACE reads using MiXCR and keeps one entry per CDR3 protein. Seen here are some 700,000 distinct CDR3 sequences, around a fifth observed once, and the top ten hold less than 25%. Material: blood. These receptors originate from a man aged 70-80 years in good health.

This clonotype was counted a single time. A read error may be the cause here, since a much bigger clone is one base away. The chain has TRBV5-1 and TRBJ2-5, with TRBD1 matching 7 bases. CDR3 size: 14 residues. Germline CDR1 is SGHRS and CDR2 is YFSETQ. CDR3 sequence (DNA): TGCGCCAACAGCTTGGACAGGTTTGGAGAGACCCAGTACTTC. It is translated as CANSLDRFGETQYF. Supplemented by reference TRBV5-1 and TRBJ2-5, the full variable domain reads KAGVTQTPRYLIKTRGQQVTLSCSPISGHRSVSWYQQTPGQGLQFLFEYFSETQRNKGNFPGRFSGRQFSNSRSEMNVSTLELGDSALYLCANSLDRFGETQYFGPGTRLLVL.

V and J are TRBV15 and TRBJ2-1, with a weak D call TRBD1 (6 bases). The germline gives CDR1 LNHNV, CDR2 YYDKDF (reference sequence). Trimming pared 2 bases from V and 10 bases from J, leaving 15 bases between. The CDR3 is 14 amino acids. DNA of the CDR3: TGTGCCACCAGCAGATCCGCAGGGGAATACGAGCAGTTCTTC. Residues: CATSRSAGEYEQFF.

In this sample, this clonotype turned up a few times. J is TRBJ1-5 and V is TRBV20-1; no firm D call. The CDR3 contains 15 residues. Germline assignment: CDR1 DFQATT and CDR2 SNEGSKA (reference sequence). Trimming removed 3 bases from V and 0 bases from J, with 12 bases in between. This CDR3 is CSASTRRNSNQPQHF. The CDR3 DNA is TGCAGTGCTAGCACGAGACGGAATAGCAATCAGCCCCAGCATTTT.

This clonotype was picked up a small number of times. This chain links TRBV28 with TRBJ2-5; maybe TRBD2 (6 bases). CDR1 MDHEN and CDR2 SYDVKM come from the germline V gene. Trimming stripped 5 bases from V and 11 bases from J, with 21 bases between. The CDR3 has 14 amino acids. CDR3 amino acids: CASSPIFQGGGQYF. The CDR3 DNA reads as TGTGCCAGCAGTCCAATCTTCCAGGGAGGTGGGCAGTACTTC.

Only a few counts were recorded for this clonotype. The chain is built from TRBV12-3 or TRBV12-4 and TRBJ2-7; no definite D call. The CDR3 is 15 amino acids. The V and J ends lost 3 bases and 0 bases respectively, with 12 bases between them. CDR3 sequence (DNA): TGTGCCAGCAGTTTCTCGCAGGCCCACTCCTACGAGCAGTACTTC. Its translation: CASSFSQAHSYEQYF.

The V and J genes are TRBV15 and TRBJ2-3; either TRBD1 or TRBD2 may fit D (6 bases each). There are 14 residues in the CDR3. Germline V gene data show CDR1 as LNHNV and CDR2 as YYDKDF (reference sequence). V was pared by 5 bases and J by 2 bases, with 11 bases between. The CDR3 nucleotides are TGTGCCACCAGCGGGGGGCCTTACACAGATACGCAGTATTTT. This encodes CATSGGPYTDTQYF.

This rearrangement joins TRBV2 to TRBJ2-1, with D tentatively TRBD2 (6 bases). V lost 8 bases, J lost 6 bases, and 14 bases lay in between. From germline, CDR1 is SNHLY and CDR2 FYNNEI. The CDR3 has 13 amino acids. CDR3 bases: TGTGCCAGCGGGCGGGAAAAGGTCAATGAGCAGTTCTTC. Translation gives CASGREKVNEQFF.

The V and J genes are TRBV12-3 or TRBV12-4 and TRBJ1-1; D remains unclear. The CDR3 is 15 residues long. Trimming took 7 bases from V and 1 from J, leaving 16 bases between them. The chain's CDR3 is CASIVQAGRNTEAFF. DNA of the CDR3: TGTGCCAGCATTGTTCAGGCTGGGCGGAACACTGAAGCTTTCTTT.

The rearrangement joins TRBV13 to TRBJ1-1, with TRBD1 matching over 8 bases. Germline V gene sequence: CDR1 PRHDT, CDR2 FYEKMQ (reference sequence). The CDR3 has 15 residues. V dropped 2 bases and J dropped 4; count of bases not matched to a gene: 6. CDR3 sequence: CASSLSAGGSTEAFF. CDR3 bases: TGTGCCAGCAGCTTATCAGCAGGGGGCAGCACTGAAGCTTTCTTT.

J is TRBJ2-7 and V is TRBV4-3; the match to TRBD1 covers 9 bases. The CDR3 runs to 15 residues. V was pared by 6 bases and J by 5 bases, with 11 bases of the junction left unmatched. The V gene's germline CDR1 is LGHNA and CDR2 YSLEER. In nucleotides, the CDR3 is TGCGCCAGCAGTCTCAACAGGGGGCCCCCAGACGAGCAGTACTTC. Residues: CASSLNRGPPDEQYF.

The V and J genes are TRBV20-1 and TRBJ2-3; D might be TRBD1 or TRBD2, each matching 5 bases. The V end was cut by 5 bases, the J end by 4 bases, with 13 bases between. This CDR3 has 13 residues. Germline assignment: CDR1 DFQATT and CDR2 SNEGSKA (reference sequence). CDR3 sequence reads: CSAALGVADTQYF. In DNA form, the CDR3 reads TGCAGTGCTGCTTTGGGGGTCGCAGATACGCAGTATTTT.

Notes on this clonotype: The junction departs from germline at one end; a sequencing error may be responsible. This rearrangement joins TRBV7-6 to TRBJ2-3; D is unclear. Germline CDR1 is SGHVS and CDR2 is FNYEAQ. CDR3 length: 18 residues. The DNA of the CDR3 is TGTGCCAGCGGCTTAAGCCAGGTGTCCGGATCTAGCACAGATACGCAGTATTTT. Residues: CASGLSQVSGSSTDTQYF.

This clonotype came up a few times. V is TRBV6-6 and J is TRBJ2-1, with 9 bases that match TRBD2. With V trimmed by 0 bases and J by 0 bases, 9 bases remained unmatched. The CDR3 is made up of 19 amino acids. The germline CDR1 and CDR2 sequences are MNHNY and SVGAGI (reference sequence). The CDR3 loop is CASSYSMWREGGSYNEQFF. As DNA, the CDR3 is TGTGCCAGCAGTTACTCGATGTGGCGGGAGGGTGGCTCCTACAATGAGCAGTTCTTC.

The V gene is TRBV7-2, the J gene TRBJ2-4; the D is unclear. CDR3 size: 14 residues. V was pared by 1 base and J by 2 bases, with 6 bases between. In germline, CDR1 is SGHTA, CDR2 FQGNSA. DNA for the CDR3: TGTGCCAGCAGCTTAGGGACGTCCAAAAACATTCAGTACTTC. This translates into CASSLGTSKNIQYF.

In this sample, this clonotype turned up many times. The chain joins TRBV7-9 to TRBJ2-4; 7 nucleotides agree with TRBD1. From germline, CDR1 is SEHNR and CDR2 FQNEAQ (reference sequence). The CDR3 extends over 13 amino acids. With 3 bases clipped from V and 8 bases from J, the junction kept 4 bases outside the gene matches. CDR3 loop: CASSFITGDIQYF. In DNA, the CDR3 is TGTGCCAGCAGCTTTATCACAGGGGACATTCAGTACTTC.

V usage is TRBV6-1 and J usage is TRBJ2-5; D perhaps matches TRBD1 (5 bases). V was clipped by 10 bases and J by 3 bases, with 12 bases between them. CDR3 length: 12 amino acids. In germline, CDR1 is MNHNS, CDR2 SASEGT. CDR3 amino acids: CANTGIEETQYF. For the CDR3, the DNA is TGTGCCAACACAGGAATCGAAGAGACCCAGTACTTC.

Ten or more counts support this clonotype. The chain uses TRBV20-1 and TRBJ2-3; tentative D call: TRBD2 (6 bases). V gave up 5 bases and J gave up 2 bases, with 17 bases separating them. Germline V gives CDR1 DFQATT, CDR2 SNEGSKA (reference sequence). The CDR3 loop spans 15 amino acids. The CDR3 loop reads CSALPGLDPTDTQYF. The CDR3 nucleotides are TGCAGTGCTCTACCGGGACTCGATCCCACAGATACGCAGTATTTT.

This clonotype has more than one count but fewer than ten. The chain combines TRBV29-1 with TRBJ2-3; D remains ambiguous. With 2 bases removed from V and 0 bases from J, the gap between germline ends came to 6 bases. Looked up from germline, CDR1 is SQVTM and CDR2 is ANQGSEA. The CDR3 is 13 amino acids. As DNA, the CDR3 is TGCAGCGTTGAAATTGGCAGCACAGATACGCAGTATTTT. This gives the protein CSVEIGSTDTQYF.